Sequencing of this T cell receptor beta chain was carried out in a study of OX40 agonist ivuxolimab in advanced cancers. Regarding this clone: Its antigen remains unknown.

Overall study results and limits: At 0.1 to 3.0 mg/kg and by week 6, CD4+ and CD8+ T cells in the blood had expanded clonally. Partial responders receiving 0.1-3.0 mg/kg showed among the lowest clonal expansion.

Data came from immunoSEQ multiplex PCR; TCRdb stores just in-frame clones and leaves some out. The table includes over 25,000 clones, approximately 78% detected once. Sequences were derived from CD4+ or CD8+ T cells sorted from blood, sampled in a trial of the OX40 agonist ivuxolimab. This sequence was found in an adult with an advanced solid tumor such as melanoma, head and neck, liver or kidney cancer.

Here the CDR3 DNA reads TGTGCCAGCAGCACCCAGCCGGGAGGTAATTCACCCCTCCACTTT. The encoded protein is CASSTQPGGNSPLHF. This chain uses TRBV7-3 with TRBJ1-6; D not resolved. V gave up 5 bases and J gave up 6 bases, with 14 bases separating them. Per the germline V gene, CDR1 is SGHTA and CDR2 is FQGTGA. The CDR3 consists of 15 residues.